These T cell receptor beta chains were read from a single sample in a study of T cells in Graves' hyperthyroidism and ophthalmopathy. TCRdb itself ran the multiplex PCR reads through MiXCR, one entry per CDR3 protein. Of a few hundred thousand distinct CDR3 sequences listed, about 18% are singletons. The sample comprised blood. The receptors here all came from a woman under 30 with Graves' hyperthyroidism. Each CDR3 is given without its conserved first and last residue. Clone size is stated in some rows and not others, as once, few, many or a class when expanded.

abundance	v_gene	j_gene	CDR3aa
-	TRBV6-1	TRBJ1-2	ASRSVNYGYT
many	TRBV28	TRBJ1-2	ASSRRTGDGYT
many	TRBV6-5	TRBJ2-5	ASSYREEETQY
many	TRBV7-6	TRBJ2-7	ASSSSGQAWVQY
many	TRBV20-1	TRBJ2-5	SMEGETQY
-	TRBV11-1	TRBJ2-2	ASRPWSVTGRHGELF
many	TRBV11-2	TRBJ2-4	ASSLGSAKNIQY
many	TRBV12-3/TRBV12-4	TRBJ2-7	ASKSTGGSSYEQY
many	TRBV6-1	TRBJ1-6	ASSEGGGHSPLH
few	TRBV13	TRBJ2-5	ASSLLGLRARETQY
many	TRBV6-2/TRBV6-3	TRBJ2-7	ASSYSRGGAYEQY
many	TRBV6-5	TRBJ1-2	ASSYSGTGRDGYT
many	TRBV27	TRBJ2-7	ARNSEQY
-	TRBV7-2	TRBJ1-2	ASSLGRTFYGYT
few	TRBV4-2	TRBJ1-2	ASSQPSYGYT
many	TRBV19	TRBJ2-7	ASRPTGNYEQY
many	TRBV20-1	TRBJ1-2	SAARGYGYT
many	TRBV12-3/TRBV12-4	TRBJ1-2	ASSLGGTGFGYT
many	TRBV7-8	TRBJ2-5	ASSFGTSGGETQY
many	TRBV20-1	TRBJ2-6	SAPQGSPNSGANVLT
many	TRBV4-2	TRBJ1-1	ASSQEGTGFTEAF
once	TRBV2	TRBJ2-7	AGGQGYYEQY
many	TRBV20-1	TRBJ1-1	SARLSGPENTEAF
-	TRBV30	TRBJ1-1	AWSVPLTRGEAF
-	TRBV7-3	TRBJ2-5	ASSQTGGETQY
few	TRBV2	TRBJ2-5	ASMRTAGALQETQY
many	TRBV20-1	TRBJ1-1	SARPGNTEAF
many	TRBV5-1	TRBJ1-3	ASSSRGSGNTIY
once	TRBV19	TRBJ1-6	ASSITGVISSPLH
many	TRBV7-3	TRBJ1-2	ASSLTIGHFNYGYT
-	TRBV2	TRBJ1-6	ASSENSVGSPLH
-	TRBV24-1	TRBJ2-5	AAMGETQY
-	TRBV6-2/TRBV6-3	TRBJ2-5	ASSPRWGVGQETQY
-	TRBV27	TRBJ1-1	ASSLQGTGAEAF
many	TRBV27	TRBJ2-7	ASSPLGLGVYEQY
many	TRBV2	TRBJ1-3	ATAEGSGNTIY
many	TRBV12-3/TRBV12-4	TRBJ1-5	ASTLDRGIYSNQPQH
few	TRBV20-1	TRBJ1-3	SARGGVSPSGNTIY
many	TRBV18	TRBJ1-1	ASSPKRVNTEAF
many	TRBV9	TRBJ2-7	ASSADLAASSYEQY
many	TRBV5-1	TRBJ2-7	ASSFNGQIYEQY
-	TRBV6-1	TRBJ2-5	ASGWELQETQY
many	TRBV2	TRBJ1-5	ASMREIGNQPQH
-	TRBV10-3	TRBJ2-7	AISGGLMLSYEQY
-	TRBV7-8	TRBJ2-7	ASSPRTASYEQC
many	TRBV6-5	TRBJ2-7	ASSYARRGIGSYEQY
many	TRBV27	TRBJ2-7	ASSLSEGGTSYEQY
-	TRBV14	TRBJ2-4	ASSHDIIRTGEILDKNIQY
-	TRBV12-3/TRBV12-4	TRBJ2-7	ASSPGISYEQY
many	TRBV6-2/TRBV6-3	TRBJ2-5	ASSKGVDPTETQY
many	TRBV18	TRBJ1-1	ASSPTVKNTEAF